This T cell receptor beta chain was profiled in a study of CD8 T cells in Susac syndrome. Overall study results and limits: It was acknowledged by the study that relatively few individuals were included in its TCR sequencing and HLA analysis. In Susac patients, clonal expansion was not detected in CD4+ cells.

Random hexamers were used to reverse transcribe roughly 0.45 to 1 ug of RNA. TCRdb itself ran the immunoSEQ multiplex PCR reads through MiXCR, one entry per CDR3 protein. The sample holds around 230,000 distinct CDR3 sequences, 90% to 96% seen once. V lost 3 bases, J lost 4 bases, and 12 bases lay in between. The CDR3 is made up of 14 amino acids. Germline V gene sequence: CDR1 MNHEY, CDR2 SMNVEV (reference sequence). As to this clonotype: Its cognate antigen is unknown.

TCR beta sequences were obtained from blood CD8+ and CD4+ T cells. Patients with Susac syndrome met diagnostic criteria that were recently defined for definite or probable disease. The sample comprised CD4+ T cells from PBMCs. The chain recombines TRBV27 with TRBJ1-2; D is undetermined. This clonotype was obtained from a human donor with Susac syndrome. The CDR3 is CASSFGRFGYGYTF. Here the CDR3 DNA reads TGTGCCAGCAGTTTTGGGCGATTCGGCTATGGCTACACCTTC.